This is a list of T cell receptor beta chains from one sample in a study of blood T cell repertoires in COVID-19. Some clones are missing from TCRdb's copy, which holds only in-frame ones; the method was immunoSEQ multiplex PCR. The table includes under 250,000 clones, over 70% detected once. The sequenced material came from peripheral blood. The origin of the receptors is a woman aged 70-85 years with acute or convalescent COVID-19. The CDR3 runs from the conserved cysteine through the conserved F or W. Fields, in order: clone size, D gene, V gene, J gene, CDR3 DNA, CDR3 protein. The D gene is left open where the match is weak. Rows may omit the clone size; those that give it use once, few, many or a size class.

size: -
D: -
V: TRBV2
J: TRBJ1-5
DNA: TGTGCCAGCAGTGAATCGGGGGTAGCCGATCAGCCCCAGCATTTT
CDR3: CASSESGVADQPQHF

size: once
D: TRBD1
V: TRBV6-6
J: TRBJ2-3
DNA: TGTGCCAGCAGTTCCTACAGGGGGAGCACAGATACGCAGTATTTT
CDR3: CASSSYRGSTDTQYF

size: -
D: TRBD2
V: TRBV2
J: TRBJ2-1
DNA: TGTGCCAGCAAGGGAACTAGCGGGGGAAGGCAGTTCTTC
CDR3: CASKGTSGGRQFF

size: -
D: -
V: TRBV19
J: TRBJ2-3
DNA: TGTGCCAGTAGTCGAGGCGGGGCGCAAGATACGCAGTATTTT
CDR3: CASSRGGAQDTQYF

size: -
D: TRBD1
V: TRBV4-3
J: TRBJ1-6
DNA: TGCGCCAGCAGCCAAGAGGTTCCCGGGACAGGGAATTCACCCCTCCACTTT
CDR3: CASSQEVPGTGNSPLHF

size: once
D: -
V: TRBV5-1
J: TRBJ2-2
DNA: TGCGCCAGCAGCTTGGCAGTAACAGTAAACACCGGGGAGCTGTTTTTT
CDR3: CASSLAVTVNTGELFF

size: -
D: -
V: TRBV21-1
J: TRBJ2-5
DNA: TGTGCCAGCAGCAAGAAGGTCCTGAAAGCGGAGACCCAGTACTTC
CDR3: CASSKKVLKAETQYF

size: -
D: -
V: TRBV7-2
J: TRBJ1-2
DNA: TGTGCCAGCAGCTTAGCAGGCGGACAGTTTAACTATGGCTACACCTTC
CDR3: CASSLAGGQFNYGYTF

size: -
D: -
V: TRBV7-3
J: TRBJ2-6
DNA: TGTGCCAGCAGCTTTAGCGGAGCTGGGGCCAACGTCCTGACTTTC
CDR3: CASSFSGAGANVLTF

size: -
D: -
V: TRBV7-6
J: TRBJ2-5
DNA: TGTGCCAGCGGCTTAGGTGCGCAGGTTGCGAATGCCCAGTACTTC
CDR3: CASGLGAQVANAQYF

size: few
D: -
V: TRBV7-9
J: TRBJ2-4
DNA: TGTGCCAGCAGCGCTGGCGGGTCAGCCAAAAACATTCAGTACTTC
CDR3: CASSAGGSAKNIQYF

size: -
D: TRBD2
V: TRBV7-9
J: TRBJ2-7
DNA: TGTGCCAGCAGCTTAGGGGGACTAACGGCCGACGAGCAGTACTTC
CDR3: CASSLGGLTADEQYF

size: -
D: TRBD1
V: TRBV5-1
J: TRBJ1-2
DNA: TGCGCCAGCAGCCCCCCGACAGGGAACTATGGCTACACCTTC
CDR3: CASSPPTGNYGYTF

size: -
D: -
V: TRBV2
J: TRBJ1-4
DNA: TGTGCCAGCGGGAGGAAGAATGAAAAACTGTTTTTT
CDR3: CASGRKNEKLFF

size: once
D: TRBD2
V: TRBV9
J: TRBJ2-3
DNA: TGTGCCAGCAGCGCCCCCCCGGGACTAGCGGGGGGGCCCTCAGATACGCAGTATTTT
CDR3: CASSAPPGLAGGPSDTQYF

size: -
D: TRBD2
V: TRBV15
J: TRBJ2-3
DNA: TGTGCCACCAGCGCCAGAATAGCGGGGGTCACAGATACGCAGTATTTT
CDR3: CATSARIAGVTDTQYF

size: -
D: -
V: TRBV11-2
J: TRBJ1-3
DNA: TGTGCCAGCAGCTCCGGTCCGGGAAACACCATATATTTT
CDR3: CASSSGPGNTIYF

size: -
D: -
V: TRBV11-2
J: TRBJ2-2
DNA: TGTGCCAGCAGCTTTAGCCAGTTCACCGGGGAGCTGTTTTTT
CDR3: CASSFSQFTGELFF

size: -
D: -
V: TRBV2
J: TRBJ2-3
DNA: TGTGCCAGCAAGCTGGGGTCGGGAACAGATACGCAGTATTTT
CDR3: CASKLGSGTDTQYF

size: -
D: -
V: TRBV20-1
J: TRBJ2-1
DNA: TGCAGTGCTAGTCTAGCCTACAGTGAGCAGTTCTTC
CDR3: CSASLAYSEQFF

size: -
D: TRBD1
V: TRBV6-4
J: TRBJ1-2
DNA: TGTGCCAGCAGTGGGACAGGGGCACGAGGTAACTATGGCTACACCTTC
CDR3: CASSGTGARGNYGYTF

size: once
D: TRBD2
V: TRBV9
J: TRBJ2-7
DNA: TGTGCCAGCAGCGACCTAGCGGGGGGCGACGAGCAGTACTTC
CDR3: CASSDLAGGDEQYF

size: few
D: -
V: TRBV12-5
J: TRBJ2-2
DNA: TGTGCTAGTGCCTCAACAGGGTCAGCCGGGGAGCTGTTTTTT
CDR3: CASASTGSAGELFF

size: -
D: -
V: TRBV4-1
J: TRBJ2-7
DNA: TGCGCCAGCAGCCAAGATCGGGGTACCTCACCCGGTGGGCAGTACTTC
CDR3: CASSQDRGTSPGGQYF

size: -
D: TRBD1
V: TRBV5-4
J: TRBJ2-1
DNA: TGTGCCAGCAGATGGACAGGTGGCTCCTACAATGAGCAGTTCTTC
CDR3: CASRWTGGSYNEQFF

size: -
D: -
V: TRBV19
J: TRBJ1-4
DNA: TGTGCCAGTAGTCCTACTCCCTCGACAGGCCGGAGAGAAAAACTGTTTTTT
CDR3: CASSPTPSTGRREKLFF

size: -
D: TRBD1
V: TRBV7-2
J: TRBJ2-1
DNA: TGTGCCAGCAGCTTAGAGGGACAGCTCTACAATGAGCAGTTCTTC
CDR3: CASSLEGQLYNEQFF

size: few
D: -
V: TRBV30
J: TRBJ2-5
DNA: TGTGCCTGGAGTCGGAGGGCCCAAGAGACCCAGTACTTC
CDR3: CAWSRRAQETQYF

size: -
D: TRBD1
V: TRBV5-1
J: TRBJ1-2
DNA: TGCGCCAGCAGTGGAGGGGGCAATTATGGCTACACCTTC
CDR3: CASSGGGNYGYTF

size: -
D: TRBD2
V: TRBV20-1
J: TRBJ2-3
DNA: TGCAGTGCTAGTGGGCTAGCGGGGGGAGGTGATACGCAGTATTTT
CDR3: CSASGLAGGGDTQYF

size: many
D: TRBD1
V: TRBV6-6
J: TRBJ2-5
DNA: TGTGCCAGCAGCCGGGACAGGGACCAAGAGACCCAGTACTTC
CDR3: CASSRDRDQETQYF

size: -
D: -
V: TRBV6-2/TRBV6-3
J: TRBJ2-7
DNA: TGTGCCAGCAGTTCCCCCAACAGGGTGGACGAGCAGTACTTC
CDR3: CASSSPNRVDEQYF

size: -
D: -
V: TRBV5-5
J: TRBJ1-1
DNA: TGTGCCAGCAGCTTGGAATCAGGAGGGACTGAAGCTTTCTTT
CDR3: CASSLESGGTEAFF

size: -
D: -
V: TRBV5-1
J: TRBJ2-7
DNA: TGCGCCAGCAGCTTGGCTCTAGCCTACGAGCAGTACTTC
CDR3: CASSLALAYEQYF

size: -
D: TRBD1
V: TRBV12-3/TRBV12-4
J: TRBJ1-1
DNA: TGTGCCAGCAGATTAACCAACAGGGGGGAAGCTTTCTTT
CDR3: CASRLTNRGEAFF

size: -
D: -
V: TRBV7-3
J: TRBJ2-1
DNA: TGTGCCAGCAGCTTTACTGGTTTGGGACCCAGGGGTGAGCAGTTCTTC
CDR3: CASSFTGLGPRGEQFF

size: -
D: -
V: TRBV7-2
J: TRBJ1-2
DNA: TGTGCCAGCAGCCCCCGACGAGAGGCCTATGGCTACACCTTC
CDR3: CASSPRREAYGYTF

size: -
D: TRBD2
V: TRBV18
J: TRBJ2-1
DNA: TGTGCCAGCTCACCAACTAGCGGGCAAACCAATGAGCAGTTCTTC
CDR3: CASSPTSGQTNEQFF

size: -
D: -
V: TRBV7-2
J: TRBJ2-6
DNA: TGTGCCAGCAGCTCGCGGGACAGAGGCTCTGGGGCCAACGTCCTGACTTTC
CDR3: CASSSRDRGSGANVLTF

size: -
D: TRBD1
V: TRBV14
J: TRBJ2-7
DNA: TGTGCCAGCAGCCAAGATAGGGACAGGAGCTCCTACGAGCAGTACTTC
CDR3: CASSQDRDRSSYEQYF

size: -
D: TRBD1
V: TRBV12-5
J: TRBJ1-2
DNA: TGTGCTAGTGGTTTGGGACCCGGGACAGGGAACTATGGCTACACCTTC
CDR3: CASGLGPGTGNYGYTF

size: -
D: TRBD2
V: TRBV2
J: TRBJ2-3
DNA: TGTGCCAGCAGTCCTAGCGGGGGGGCCACAGATACGCAGTATTTT
CDR3: CASSPSGGATDTQYF

size: once
D: TRBD1
V: TRBV19
J: TRBJ2-3
DNA: TGTGCCAGTAGTATCTCAACAGGGGTATGGTATTTT
CDR3: CASSISTGVWYF

size: -
D: -
V: TRBV6-4
J: TRBJ2-2
DNA: TGTGCCAGCAGTGCTACAGGTCTCACCGGGGAGCTGTTTTTT
CDR3: CASSATGLTGELFF